This T cell receptor (beta chain) derives from a study of OX40 agonist ivuxolimab in advanced cancers. Blood samples were obtained at baseline, cycle 4 day 1, and cycle 7 day 1. The CDR3 is 14 residues long. The data were produced by immunoSEQ multiplex PCR, yet TCRdb's version contains in-frame clones alone and is incomplete. Of approximately 74,000 clones in the sample, roughly 89% were seen once. The chain carries TRBV21-1 and TRBJ2-7; the table's D call TRBD2 went unverified against the DNA. TRBV21-1 is a listed pseudogene. The source of this sequence is an adult with an advanced solid tumor such as melanoma, head and neck, liver or kidney cancer. The sample was CD4+ or CD8+ T cells sorted from blood, taken in a trial of the OX40 agonist ivuxolimab. CDR3 region: CASSEQAGPYEQYF. In DNA, the CDR3 is TGTGCCAGCAGCGAGCAAGCGGGGCCCTACGAGCAGTACTTC.